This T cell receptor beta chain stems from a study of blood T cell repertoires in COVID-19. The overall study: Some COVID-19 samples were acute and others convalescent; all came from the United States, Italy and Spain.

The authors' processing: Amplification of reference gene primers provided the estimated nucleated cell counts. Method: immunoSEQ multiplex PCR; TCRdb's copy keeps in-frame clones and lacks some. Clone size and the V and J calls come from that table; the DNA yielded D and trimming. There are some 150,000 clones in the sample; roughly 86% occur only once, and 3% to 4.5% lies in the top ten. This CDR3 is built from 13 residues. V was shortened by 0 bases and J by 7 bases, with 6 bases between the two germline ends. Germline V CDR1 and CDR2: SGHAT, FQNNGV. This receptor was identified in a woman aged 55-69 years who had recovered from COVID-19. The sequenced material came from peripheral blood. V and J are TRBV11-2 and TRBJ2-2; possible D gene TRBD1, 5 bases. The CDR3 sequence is CASSLEGVGELFF. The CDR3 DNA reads TGTGCCAGCAGCTTAGAAGGGGTCGGGGAGCTGTTTTTT.